This T cell receptor (beta chain) was sequenced in a study of T cell repertoires in aging, cancer and after chemotherapy. Turning to the study itself: Six age groups, ranging from 30 or younger to 70 or older, included the donors.

The V gene end was trimmed by 6 bases and the J gene end by 2 bases; junction bases not matched to a gene: 6. The length of the CDR3 is 14 residues. CDR1 MNHEY and CDR2 SVGEGT come from the germline V gene. TRB rearrangements spanning V, D and J were amplified using mixed TRB-A/B primers. TCRdb itself ran the multiplex PCR reads through MiXCR, one entry per CDR3 protein. The sample carries 8,000 or so distinct CDR3 sequences, approximately 31% recorded once. Study-wide results and caveats: Median generation probability rose over the chemotherapy interval in each cancer cohort, suggesting rebound thymic output.

This clonotype is termed medium-sized. Its antigen is as yet unknown. TCR beta rearrangements were amplified from peripheral blood genomic DNA. This TCR was sampled from a human donor in good health. The sample was blood. J is TRBJ2-7 and V is TRBV6-2 or TRBV6-3; 8 positions agree with TRBD2. CDR3 protein: CASRLAGSTYEQYF. The CDR3 nucleotides read TGTGCCAGCAGGTTAGCGGGGAGCACCTACGAGCAGTACTTC.